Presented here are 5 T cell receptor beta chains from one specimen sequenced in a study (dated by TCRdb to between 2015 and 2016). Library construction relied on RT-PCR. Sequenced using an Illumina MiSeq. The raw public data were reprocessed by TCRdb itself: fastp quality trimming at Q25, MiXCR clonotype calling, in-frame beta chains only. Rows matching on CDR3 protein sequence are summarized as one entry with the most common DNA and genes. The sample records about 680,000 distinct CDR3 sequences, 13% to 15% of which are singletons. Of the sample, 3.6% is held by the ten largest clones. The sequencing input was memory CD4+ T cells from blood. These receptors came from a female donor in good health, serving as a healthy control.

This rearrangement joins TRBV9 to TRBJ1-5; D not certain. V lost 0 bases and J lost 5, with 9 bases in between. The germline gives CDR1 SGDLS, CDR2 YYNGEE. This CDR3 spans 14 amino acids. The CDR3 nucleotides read TGTGCCAGCAGCGTAGGTGTGTTGGATCAGCCCCAGCATTTT. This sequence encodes CASSVGVLDQPQHF.

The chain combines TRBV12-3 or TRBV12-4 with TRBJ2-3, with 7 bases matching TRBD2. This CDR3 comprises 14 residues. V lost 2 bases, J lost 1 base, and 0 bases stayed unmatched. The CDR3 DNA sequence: TGTGCCAGCAGTTTACTAGCGGGCACAGATACGCAGTATTTT. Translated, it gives CASSLLAGTDTQYF.

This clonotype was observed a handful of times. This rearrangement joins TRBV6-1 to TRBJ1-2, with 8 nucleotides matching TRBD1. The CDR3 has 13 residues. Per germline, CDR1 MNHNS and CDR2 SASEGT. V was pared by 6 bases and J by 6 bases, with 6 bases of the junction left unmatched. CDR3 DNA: TGTGCCAGCAGAGGACAGGGCCTGGATGGCTACACCTTC. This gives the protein CASRGQGLDGYTF.

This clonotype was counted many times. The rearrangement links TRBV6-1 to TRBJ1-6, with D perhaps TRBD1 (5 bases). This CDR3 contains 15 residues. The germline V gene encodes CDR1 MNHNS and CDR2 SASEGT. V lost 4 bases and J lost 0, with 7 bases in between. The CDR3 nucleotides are TGTGCCAGCAGTGGAGACAGCTCCTATAATTCACCCCTCCACTTT. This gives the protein CASSGDSSYNSPLHF.

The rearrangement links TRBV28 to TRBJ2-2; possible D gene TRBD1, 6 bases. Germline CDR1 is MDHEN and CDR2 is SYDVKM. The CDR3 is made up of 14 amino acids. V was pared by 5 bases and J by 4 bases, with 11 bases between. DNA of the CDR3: TGTGCCAGCAGTCCAGGGGACGTCACCGGGGAGCTGTTTTTT. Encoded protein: CASSPGDVTGELFF.